The 20 T cell receptor beta chains given below trace back to one sample, sequenced in a study of CD8 T cells in ankylosing spondylitis. Using its own MiXCR run on the 5' RACE reads, TCRdb lists one record per CDR3 protein. The sample consists of some 240,000 distinct CDR3 sequences, 24% of them appearing once. Sequenced input: blood, either unsorted or a sorted T cell fraction (not recorded which). These receptors were taken from a male donor with ankylosing spondylitis or in good health (not recorded which).

The chain carries TRBV18 and TRBJ2-7; D gene uncertain. The CDR3 has 15 amino acids. Germline loops: CDR1 KGHSH, CDR2 LQKENI. V was shortened by 2 bases and J by 0 bases, with 11 bases between the two germline ends. This CDR3 is CASSPKASYSYEQYF. The CDR3 bases are TGTGCCAGCTCACCAAAGGCGAGCTACTCCTACGAGCAGTACTTC.

This clonotype was picked up a small number of times. The chain employs TRBV6-6 and TRBJ1-1; a possible D gene is TRBD1 (5 bases). V was shortened by 6 bases and J by 4 bases, with 12 bases between the two germline ends. The length of the CDR3 is 13 residues. Germline-derived CDR1 and CDR2 are MNHNY and SVGAGI (reference sequence). The CDR3: CASRSVGPTEAFF. CDR3 nucleotide sequence: TGTGCCAGCAGAAGCGTGGGACCCACTGAAGCTTTCTTT.

This clonotype has a handful of counts. V and J are TRBV15 and TRBJ2-5; D gene ambiguous. The CDR3 is 14 amino acids. Per the germline V gene, CDR1 is LNHNV and CDR2 is YYDKDF (reference sequence). V was trimmed by 1 base and J by 4 bases, leaving 10 bases between them. DNA for the CDR3: TGTGCCACCAGCAGAGGATCCTACGGAGAGACCCAGTACTTC. This translates into CATSRGSYGETQYF.

This clonotype was counted many times. The rearrangement links TRBV20-1 to TRBJ1-1, with TRBD1 matching 7 bases. V gave up 6 bases and J gave up 3 bases; unmatched junction bases: 13. This CDR3 comprises 15 residues. Germline CDR1 is DFQATT and CDR2 is SNEGSKA (reference sequence). Written as DNA, the CDR3 is TGCAGTGCCCCGGTATACAGGGGTGGAGACACTGAAGCTTTCTTT. Protein product: CSAPVYRGGDTEAFF.

In its sample, this clonotype was seen many times. The V call is TRBV20-1, the J call TRBJ1-4, with D possibly TRBD1 on 5 matching bases. This CDR3 contains 13 residues. V gave up 5 bases and J gave up 1 base, with 8 bases separating them. Germline values: CDR1 DFQATT, CDR2 SNEGSKA (reference sequence). Here the CDR3 DNA reads TGCAGTGCTTTGACAGAAACTAATGAAAAACTGTTTTTT. This gives the protein CSALTETNEKLFF.

V is TRBV10-3 and J is TRBJ2-6; 10 bases match TRBD1. Germline V lookup: CDR1 ENHRY, CDR2 SYGVKD. The CDR3 length is 15 residues. Trimming cost V 2 bases and J 6 bases; bases outside gene matches: 1. DNA for the CDR3: TGTGCCATCAGTGAGAGACAGGGGGCGGCCAACGTCCTGACTTTC. It encodes CAISERQGAANVLTF.

This chain uses TRBV6-5 with TRBJ2-7; TRBD1 agrees at 8 bases. The germline gives CDR1 MNHEY, CDR2 SVGAGI. The J segment lost 2 bases and the V segment lost 5 bases, leaving 8 bases of the junction unmatched. The CDR3 loop spans 15 amino acids. The DNA of the CDR3 is TGTGCCAGCAGTCACCAGGGGGCTCGAACCTACGAGCAGTACTTC. This translates into CASSHQGARTYEQYF.

This clonotype was picked up many times. The chain joins TRBV3-1 to TRBJ2-1; D unresolved. This CDR3 has 15 amino acids. Between the trimmed V and J ends, which lost 4 bases and 3 bases, there was a span of 13 bases. Germline CDR1 is LGHDT and CDR2 is YNNKEL (reference sequence). CDR3 sequence: CASSPWATNYNEQFF. CDR3 sequence (DNA): TGTGCCAGCAGCCCCTGGGCTACTAACTACAATGAGCAGTTCTTC.

CDR3 region: CSGEKLNEKLFF. DNA of the CDR3: TGCAGTGGGGAAAAACTTAATGAAAAACTGTTTTTT. The V gene is TRBV20-1, the J gene TRBJ1-4; D gene ambiguous. CDR3 size: 12 residues. Trimming removed 7 bases at V and 4 bases at J, with 10 bases between. Germline V gives CDR1 DFQATT, CDR2 SNEGSKA (reference sequence).

The chain uses TRBV3-1 and TRBJ2-1; weak D call: TRBD2 (5 bases). The CDR3 has 13 residues. Between the trimmed V and J ends, which lost 5 bases and 6 bases, there was a span of 11 bases. Germline-derived CDR1 and CDR2 are LGHDT and YNNKEL (reference sequence). The CDR3 loop reads CASSSRLPNEQFF. The CDR3 region has the DNA TGTGCCAGCAGCTCTCGACTACCCAATGAGCAGTTCTTC.

V is TRBV2 and J is TRBJ2-3; 8 positions match TRBD2. Germline V gene lookup returns CDR1 SNHLY and CDR2 FYNNEI. V was pared by 6 bases and J by 9 bases, with 8 bases of the junction left unmatched. The CDR3 extends over 13 amino acids. The chain's CDR3 is CASRAGGPTTQYF. The CDR3 region has the DNA TGTGCCAGCAGGGCGGGGGGCCCAACCACGCAGTATTTT.

The chain links TRBV3-1 to TRBJ2-1, with D perhaps matching TRBD1 (5 bases). Trimming left V 1 base short and J 3 bases short, with 13 bases between. CDR1 is LGHDT, CDR2 YNNKEL, per germline (reference sequence). The CDR3 is made up of 16 amino acids. The CDR3 here is CASSQGWGQFYNEQFF. The DNA for the CDR3 is TGTGCCAGCAGCCAAGGCTGGGGCCAGTTCTACAATGAGCAGTTCTTC.

Ten or more counts support this clonotype. The chain joins TRBV6-2 or TRBV6-3 to TRBJ2-2, with 7 bases aligning to TRBD1. CDR1 is MNHEY, CDR2 SVGEGT, per germline. The length of the CDR3 is 14 residues. V shed 5 bases, J shed 5 bases, and the junction held 5 bases outside the gene matches. CDR3 amino acids: CASSPYRGTGELFF. CDR3 coding DNA: TGTGCCAGCAGTCCCTACAGGGGAACCGGGGAGCTGTTTTTT.

There are a few counts of this clonotype. The chain recombines TRBV3-1 with TRBJ2-5; D gene ambiguous. V dropped 4 bases and J dropped 5 bases, with 11 bases sitting between them. The length of the CDR3 is 13 residues. The V gene's germline CDR1 is LGHDT and CDR2 YNNKEL (reference sequence). The CDR3 coding sequence is TGTGCCAGCAGCCCTTATGTCGGGGAGACCCAGTACTTC. Protein sequence: CASSPYVGETQYF.

This clonotype was detected only a few times. This sequence joins TRBV20-1 and TRBJ2-2; unclear D gene. The CDR3 is 14 amino acids. Trimming removed 1 base at V and 5 bases at J, with 11 bases between. Germline-derived CDR1 and CDR2 are DFQATT and SNEGSKA (reference sequence). The CDR3 DNA reads as TGCAGTGCTAGAGTTGCCACCCAAACCGGGGAGCTGTTTTTT. Its translation: CSARVATQTGELFF.

The chain employs TRBV18 and TRBJ2-7, with D tentatively TRBD1 or TRBD2 (6 bases each). V lost 0 bases and J lost 6, with 12 bases in between. CDR1 and CDR2 (germline): KGHSH, LQKENI. The CDR3 is 14 residues long. CDR3 in DNA: TGTGCCAGCTCACCACCGCGGGACAATGGCGAGCAGTACTTC. As protein: CASSPPRDNGEQYF.

This clonotype has just a few counts. This rearrangement joins TRBV10-3 to TRBJ2-2; D possibly matches TRBD1 or TRBD2 (5 bases each). This CDR3 spans 13 amino acids. Per germline, CDR1 ENHRY and CDR2 SYGVKD. Trimming pared 4 bases from V and 8 bases from J, leaving 11 bases between. The CDR3 DNA reads as TGTGCCATCAGTGTCAGGGAGCAAGGGGAGCTGTTTTTT. Its protein is CAISVREQGELFF.

This clonotype was observed many times. This rearrangement joins TRBV29-1 to TRBJ1-1, with 10 bases aligning to TRBD1. This CDR3 has 14 amino acids. The V gene's germline CDR1 is SQVTM and CDR2 ANQGSEA. V trimming: 6 bases; J trimming: 1 base; junction bases outside the gene matches: 5. The DNA of the CDR3 is TGCAGCGTGGGACAGGGGAATGGGAACACTGAAGCTTTCTTT. Translation gives CSVGQGNGNTEAFF.

V usage is TRBV12-3 or TRBV12-4 and J usage is TRBJ1-4; no reliable D call. The CDR3 has 13 residues. V lost 5 bases, J lost 5 bases, and 9 bases lay in between. The CDR3 DNA follows: TGTGCCAGCAGTGGACTCAGAAATGAAAAACTGTTTTTT. Translating it yields CASSGLRNEKLFF.

The CDR3 sequence is CSARPQAGGSPLHF. For the CDR3, the DNA is TGCAGTGCTAGACCTCAGGCAGGGGGCTCACCCCTCCACTTT. The V gene is TRBV20-1, the J gene TRBJ1-6, with TRBD1 matching over 8 bases. CDR3 length: 14 residues. Germline V gene lookup returns CDR1 DFQATT and CDR2 SNEGSKA (reference sequence). The J segment lost 10 bases and the V segment lost 2 bases, leaving 7 bases of the junction unmatched.